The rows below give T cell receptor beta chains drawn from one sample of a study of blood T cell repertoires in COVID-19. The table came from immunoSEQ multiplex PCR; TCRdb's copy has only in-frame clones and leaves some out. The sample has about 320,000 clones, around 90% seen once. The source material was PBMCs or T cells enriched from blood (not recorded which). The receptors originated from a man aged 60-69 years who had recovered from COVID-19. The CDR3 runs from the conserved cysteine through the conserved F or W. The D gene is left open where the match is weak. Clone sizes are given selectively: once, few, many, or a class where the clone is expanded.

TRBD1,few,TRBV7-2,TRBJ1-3,TGTGCCAGCAGCCGGGACAGCTCTGGAAACACCATATATTTT,CASSRDSSGNTIYF
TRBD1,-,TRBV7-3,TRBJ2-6,TGTGCCAGCAGGGGGACAGGGGTTGGAACTGGGGCCAACGTCCTGACTTTC,CASRGTGVGTGANVLTF
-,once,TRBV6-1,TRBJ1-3,TGTGCCAGCAGTGAAAGTCGTGGACAAGGGTACTCTGGAAACACCATATATTTT,CASSESRGQGYSGNTIYF
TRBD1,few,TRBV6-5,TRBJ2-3,TGTGCCAGCAGACTTCAGGGGGGCACAGATACGCAGTATTTT,CASRLQGGTDTQYF
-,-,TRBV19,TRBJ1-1,TGTGCCAGTAGTACCAGGGCGTTCCCGAAGAACACTGAAGCTTTCTTT,CASSTRAFPKNTEAFF
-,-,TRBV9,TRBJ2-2,TGTGCCAGCGGGACACCGAACACCGGGGAGCTGTTTTTT,CASGTPNTGELFF
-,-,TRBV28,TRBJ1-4,TGTGCCAGCAGTTCCAGTACTAATGAAAAACTGTTTTTT,CASSSSTNEKLFF
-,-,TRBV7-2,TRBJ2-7,TGTGCCAGCAGGCCCTACTCGAGCTCCTACGAGCAGTACTTC,CASRPYSSSYEQYF
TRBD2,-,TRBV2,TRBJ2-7,TGTGCCAGCAGCGCTAGCGGGAGTCTTGGCGAGCAGTACTTC,CASSASGSLGEQYF
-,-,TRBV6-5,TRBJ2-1,TGTGCCAGCAGTTCCAGCGGCGACTACAATGAGCAGTTCTTC,CASSSSGDYNEQFF
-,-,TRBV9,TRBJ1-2,TGTGCCAGCAGCGTAGTTACAGGGAAGGTCCTGTCCTATGGCTACACCTTC,CASSVVTGKVLSYGYTF
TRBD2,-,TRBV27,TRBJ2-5,TGTGCCAGCAGTTTATCGCAGCGGGAGGGCCACGAGACCCAGTACTTC,CASSLSQREGHETQYF
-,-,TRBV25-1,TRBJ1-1,TGTGCCAGCAGTTGGGGGGCCGGGAGGGCTGAAGCTTTCTTT,CASSWGAGRAEAFF
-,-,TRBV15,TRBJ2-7,TGTGCCACCAGGGACTTCGGGCTCAAGTCGTACGAGCAGTACTTC,CATRDFGLKSYEQYF
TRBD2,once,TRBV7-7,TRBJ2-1,TGTGCTAGCAGCTTATCAGGAGGACTAGCGGCCTACAATGAGCAGTTCTTC,CASSLSGGLAAYNEQFF
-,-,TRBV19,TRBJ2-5,TGTGCCACCCAGGGGGGTAACAAAGAGACCCAGTACTTC,CATQGGNKETQYF
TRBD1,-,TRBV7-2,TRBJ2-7,TGTGCCAGCAGGGAAGCCGGGACAGCCTCATACGAGCAGTACTTC,CASREAGTASYEQYF
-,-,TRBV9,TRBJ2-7,TGTGCCAGCAGCGCCCAGCCGGGATTGACCTACGAGCAGTACTTC,CASSAQPGLTYEQYF
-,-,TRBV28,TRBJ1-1,TGTGCCAGCAGGTTACAGGGTTACGGACTAGAAGCTTTCTTT,CASRLQGYGLEAFF
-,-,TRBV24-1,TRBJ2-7,TGTGCCACCAGTGGGGGGGACAGTTCCTACGAGCAGTACTTC,CATSGGDSSYEQYF
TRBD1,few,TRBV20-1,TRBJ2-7,TGCAGTGCTAGTTGGGACAGACGTCGTTACGAGCAGTACTTC,CSASWDRRRYEQYF
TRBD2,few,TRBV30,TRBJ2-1,TGTGCCTGGAACGGCGGGAGATTTGGTGAGCAGTTCTTC,CAWNGGRFGEQFF
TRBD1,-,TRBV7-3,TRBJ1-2,TGTGCCAGCAGCTTACTGGGGGGACAGGGGTCTGGTGGCTACACCTTC,CASSLLGGQGSGGYTF
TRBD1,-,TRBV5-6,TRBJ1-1,TGTGCCAGCAGCTTTTATCAGGGGGCGATGACTGAAGCTTTCTTT,CASSFYQGAMTEAFF
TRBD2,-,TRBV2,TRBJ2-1,TGTGCCAGCAGGGGGACTAGCGGAAACAATGAGCAGTTCTTC,CASRGTSGNNEQFF
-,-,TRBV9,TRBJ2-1,TGTGCCAGCAGCGACCCGAGAACAGGGAAAAATGAGCAGTTCTTC,CASSDPRTGKNEQFF
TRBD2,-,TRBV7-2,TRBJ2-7,TGTGCCAGCAGCTTATATGGTAGCGGGGCTACCTACGAGCAGTACTTC,CASSLYGSGATYEQYF